The 20 T cell receptor beta chains presented below share a single source sample, sequenced in a study of cytomegalovirus exposure and HLA in healthy donors. Amplification used 60 Vbeta primers and 13 Jbeta primers. Produced via immunoSEQ multiplex PCR; TCRdb's table is partial and in-frame only. The table includes around 110,000 clones, 81% detected once. The specimen sequenced was PBMCs. Receptors were obtained from a woman younger than 45 in good health and CMV-seronegative.

V is TRBV11-2 and J is TRBJ2-3, with 11 bases matching TRBD2. The CDR3 spans 15 residues. Germline V gives CDR1 SGHAT, CDR2 FQNNGV. V shed 5 bases, J shed 2 bases, and the junction held 3 bases outside the gene matches. For the CDR3, the DNA is TGTGCCAGCAGCCGGACTAGCGGGTTCACAGATACGCAGTATTTT. Translated: CASSRTSGFTDTQYF.

The chain uses TRBV11-2 and TRBJ1-3, with D perhaps matching TRBD1 (5 bases). The CDR3 contains 15 residues. Germline CDR1 reads SGHAT; CDR2 reads FQNNGV. V was trimmed by 4 bases and J by 0 bases, leaving 10 bases between them. The CDR3 protein is CASSSTAYSGNTIYF. CDR3 sequence (DNA): TGTGCCAGCAGCTCGACAGCGTACTCTGGAAACACCATATATTTT.

The chain carries TRBV7-2 and TRBJ2-7; the match to TRBD2 covers 13 bases. V gave up 5 bases and J gave up 2 bases; unmatched junction bases: 3. The CDR3 covers 15 residues. The V gene's germline CDR1 is SGHTA and CDR2 FQGNSA. CDR3 amino acids: CASSTGLAGAYEQYF. The CDR3 nucleotides are TGTGCCAGCAGCACCGGACTAGCGGGAGCCTACGAGCAGTACTTC.

The V call is TRBV5-1, the J call TRBJ2-5; 7 bases are a match to TRBD2. Germline CDR1 SGHRS, CDR2 YFSETQ. There are 15 residues in the CDR3. V was clipped by 0 bases and J by 3 bases; unmatched bases: 5. The CDR3 nucleotides are TGCGCCAGCAGCTTGGTGGCTAGCGGAAAAGAGACCCAGTACTTC. Translating gives CASSLVASGKETQYF.

This clone appeared once. The chain recombines TRBV27 with TRBJ2-3; 12 nucleotides agree with TRBD2. This CDR3 contains 15 residues. Trimming removed 5 bases from V and 0 bases from J; junction bases left unmatched: 0. From germline, CDR1 is MNHEY and CDR2 SMNVEV (reference sequence). The CDR3 reads CASSGLAGSTDTQYF. For the CDR3, the DNA is TGTGCCAGCAGTGGACTAGCGGGAAGCACAGATACGCAGTATTTT.

CDR3 nucleotide sequence: TGCGCCACCTCCCGGGCCGGGATAGGGAACGTCCTGACTTTC. It encodes CATSRAGIGNVLTF. The chain employs TRBV5-1 and TRBJ2-6; perhaps TRBD2 as D (5 bases). The CDR3 is 14 residues long. V lost 9 bases, J lost 10 bases, and 20 bases lay in between. Germline V gene lookup returns CDR1 SGHRS and CDR2 YFSETQ.

The rearrangement uses TRBV10-2 and TRBJ2-5, with TRBD1 matching 11 bases. The germline V gene encodes CDR1 WSHSY and CDR2 SAAADI. CDR3 size: 16 residues. V lost 2 bases and J lost 5; bases outside the gene matches: 7. DNA of the CDR3: TGCGCCAGCAGTGAGCCGACGGACAGGGGGCGGGAGACCCAGTACTTC. It specifies CASSEPTDRGRETQYF.

The CDR3 here is CASSFGGVLNEQYF. In DNA form, the CDR3 reads TGTGCCAGCAGTTTTGGGGGGGTTCTAAACGAGCAGTACTTC. This chain links TRBV27 with TRBJ2-7; 7 bases agree with TRBD2. CDR3 length: 14 residues. V was pared by 3 bases and J by 5 bases, with 7 bases of the junction left unmatched. In germline, CDR1 is MNHEY, CDR2 SMNVEV (reference sequence).

V gene TRBV28 combines with J gene TRBJ1-2, with TRBD1 as a possible D gene (6 bases). Germline assignment: CDR1 MDHEN and CDR2 SYDVKM. The CDR3 extends over 17 amino acids. V dropped 8 bases and J dropped 6 bases, with 28 bases sitting between them. CDR3 loop: CASAMQRTGTPVHGYTF. CDR3 DNA: TGTGCCAGCGCTATGCAACGGACCGGGACACCGGTACATGGCTACACCTTC.

The rearrangement links TRBV19 to TRBJ2-5; D is unresolved. The CDR3 sequence is 15 residues long. Germline V gene lookup returns CDR1 LNHDA and CDR2 SQIVND (reference sequence). V was pared by 2 bases and J by 1 base, with 11 bases between. CDR3 sequence: CASSIQRGAQETQYF. Here the CDR3 DNA reads TGTGCCAGTAGTATACAGCGTGGAGCCCAAGAGACCCAGTACTTC.

The rearrangement uses TRBV5-1 and TRBJ1-4; 11 bases align to TRBD1. This CDR3 contains 15 residues. Per the germline V gene, CDR1 is SGHRS and CDR2 is YFSETQ. V lost 4 bases and J lost 7; bases outside the gene matches: 6. The CDR3, as DNA: TGCGCCAGCAGCGTTGGACAGGGGGCGGGTGAAAAACTGTTTTTT. It encodes CASSVGQGAGEKLFF. Together with reference TRBV5-1 and TRBJ1-4, the CDR3 gives the full variable domain: KAGVTQTPRYLIKTRGQQVTLSCSPISGHRSVSWYQQTPGQGLQFLFEYFSETQRNKGNFPGRFSGRQFSNSRSEMNVSTLELGDSALYLCASSVGQGAGEKLFFGSGTQLSVL.

This clone came up a few times. In the same sample, other DNA sequences code for this CDR3. The chain is built from TRBV29-1 and TRBJ2-1; 14 bases map to TRBD2. CDR3 length: 13 amino acids. In germline, CDR1 is SQVTM, CDR2 ANQGSEA. Trimming cost V 7 bases and J 6 bases; bases outside gene matches: 2. In DNA form, the CDR3 reads TGCAGCGCGGGGACTAGCGGGAGCAATGAGCAGTTCTTC. This translates into CSAGTSGSNEQFF.

V and J are TRBV6-6 and TRBJ1-1; 7 positions agree with TRBD1. The CDR3 consists of 14 residues. Germline trimming cut 2 bases from V and 5 bases from J; bases unmatched to any gene: 5. Per the germline V gene, CDR1 is MNHNY and CDR2 is SVGAGI (reference sequence). CDR3 in amino acids: CASSYDRAGTEAFF. The DNA for the CDR3 is TGTGCCAGCAGTTACGACAGGGCGGGAACTGAAGCTTTCTTT.

The genes are TRBV7-2 and TRBJ2-7; the match to TRBD2 covers 7 bases. The CDR3 extends over 15 amino acids. CDR1 is SGHTA, CDR2 FQGNSA, per germline. The V and J ends lost 2 bases and 3 bases, in that order; junction bases with no gene match: 7. CDR3 protein: CASSLRGGGNYEQYF. The CDR3 DNA is TGTGCCAGCAGCTTACGCGGCGGGGGAAACTACGAGCAGTACTTC.

The genes are TRBV7-9 and TRBJ2-2; 7 bases match TRBD1. Germline assignment: CDR1 SEHNR and CDR2 FQNEAQ (reference sequence). The CDR3 runs to 18 residues. Germline trimming cut 1 base from V and 3 bases from J; bases unmatched to any gene: 11. CDR3 sequence (DNA): TGTGCCAGCAGCTTAGGCGCGCTACAGGGGCGAGACACCGGGGAGCTGTTTTTT. Translated: CASSLGALQGRDTGELFF.

The chain is built from TRBV4-3 and TRBJ2-3; D not certain. V was shortened by 1 base and J by 3 bases, with 11 bases between the two germline ends. Per the germline V gene, CDR1 is LGHNA and CDR2 is YSLEER. The CDR3 runs 15 residues. The CDR3 loop reads CASSQVFASTDTQYF. Written as DNA, the CDR3 is TGCGCCAGCAGCCAAGTTTTTGCGTCGACAGATACGCAGTATTTT.

The genes are TRBV10-2 and TRBJ2-1; possible D gene TRBD2, 6 bases. The length of the CDR3 is 12 residues. Per the germline V gene, CDR1 is WSHSY and CDR2 is SAAADI. Trimming left V 6 bases short and J 9 bases short, with 12 bases between. DNA for the CDR3: TGCGCCAGCAGCGACCTTAGCGGTGAGCAGTTCTTC. Protein: CASSDLSGEQFF.

The V and J genes are TRBV5-4 and TRBJ2-7, with TRBD1 matching over 9 bases. V lost 4 bases and J lost 5; bases outside the gene matches: 10. This CDR3 has 15 residues. Per the germline V gene, CDR1 is SGHNT and CDR2 is YYREEE (reference sequence). The CDR3 region has the DNA TGTGCCAGCAGCGGTGCCGGGACAGGGCAGGACGAGCAGTACTTC. Its protein product is CASSGAGTGQDEQYF. Supplemented by reference TRBV5-4 and TRBJ2-7, the full variable domain reads ETGVTQSPTHLIKTRGQQVTLRCSSQSGHNTVSWYQQALGQGPQFIFQYYREEENGRGNFPPRFSGLQFPNYSSELNVNALELDDSALYLCASSGAGTGQDEQYFGPGTRLTVT.

The chain uses TRBV10-1 and TRBJ1-1; maybe TRBD1 (6 bases). V was trimmed by 7 bases and J by 4 bases, leaving 13 bases between them. CDR1 WNHNN and CDR2 SYGVQD come from the germline V gene (reference sequence). This CDR3 spans 13 amino acids. CDR3 loop: CASTQRGGTEAFF. The CDR3 DNA reads TGCGCCAGCACCCAGAGGGGGGGCACTGAAGCTTTCTTT.

V is TRBV5-4 and J is TRBJ1-2; TRBD1 agrees at 7 bases. The CDR3 length is 14 residues. The V gene's germline CDR1 is SGHNT and CDR2 YYREEE (reference sequence). V shed 2 bases, J shed 1 base, and the junction held 2 bases outside the gene matches. CDR3: CASSLGTVNYGYTF. The CDR3 DNA reads as TGTGCCAGCAGCTTAGGGACAGTTAACTATGGCTACACCTTC. Full variable domain (rest looked up from reference TRBV5-4 and TRBJ1-2): ETGVTQSPTHLIKTRGQQVTLRCSSQSGHNTVSWYQQALGQGPQFIFQYYREEENGRGNFPPRFSGLQFPNYSSELNVNALELDDSALYLCASSLGTVNYGYTFGSGTRLTVV.